The 8 T cell receptor beta chains given below trace back to one sample, sequenced in a study of control samples from healthy donors and cancer patients. Profiled with immunoSEQ multiplex PCR; TCRdb holds only in-frame clones, not every one. The sample contains 80,000 to 100,000 clones, roughly 92% of which appear only once. Sample: blood. These receptors were obtained from a human donor in good health. The donor label of this sample is uncertain.

The gene calls are TRBV12-5 and TRBJ2-1; D might be TRBD1 (6 bases). The CDR3 totals 15 residues. Trimming took off 6 bases at V and 2 bases at J, with 14 bases between the two ends. Germline V gives CDR1 LGHNT, CDR2 FRNRAP. CDR3 nucleotide sequence: TGTGCTAGTGGCCGAGGGACACTCACCTACAATGAGCAGTTCTTC. Protein: CASGRGTLTYNEQFF.

The J gene is TRBJ2-5, the V gene TRBV4-2, with D unresolved. V lost 1 base and J lost 2, with 11 bases in between. This CDR3 spans 15 amino acids. The germline gives CDR1 LGHNA, CDR2 YNFKEQ. CDR3 sequence (DNA): TGTGCCAGCAGCCAAGGAGTGGGGTATCAAGAGACCCAGTACTTC. Translated: CASSQGVGYQETQYF.

This clone was picked up one time. The chain employs TRBV27 and TRBJ2-5; D is perhaps TRBD2 (5 bases). This CDR3 comprises 15 residues. V was pared by 8 bases and J by 0 bases, with 16 bases between. From germline, CDR1 is MNHEY and CDR2 SMNVEV (reference sequence). The CDR3 reads CASARETRYQETQYF. CDR3 nucleotide sequence: TGTGCCAGCGCGAGGGAGACCAGGTACCAAGAGACCCAGTACTTC.

The chain recombines TRBV11-3 with TRBJ2-3, with unresolved D. The CDR3 sequence is 14 residues long. The germline V gene has CDR1 SGHNT and CDR2 YENEEA. Deletions cut 4 bases from V and 4 bases from J, with 12 bases between. CDR3 protein: CASSSGIGPDTQYF. DNA of the CDR3: TGTGCCAGCAGCTCAGGTATTGGACCAGATACGCAGTATTTT.

The chain carries TRBV6-5 and TRBJ1-1; D uncertain. In germline, CDR1 is MNHEY, CDR2 SVGAGI. The V and J ends lost 5 bases and 4 bases respectively, with 11 bases between them. The CDR3 loop spans 13 amino acids. The chain's CDR3 is CASSRGVVTEAFF. CDR3 bases: TGTGCCAGCAGTAGAGGAGTAGTCACTGAAGCTTTCTTT.

This chain connects TRBV19 to TRBJ1-2; 8 bases are shared with TRBD1. This CDR3 is built from 14 residues. The trim removed 4 bases at V and 7 bases at J, leaving 8 bases unmatched. The germline V gene has CDR1 LNHDA and CDR2 SQIVND (reference sequence). The DNA of the CDR3 is TGTGCCAGTAGTACCCCAACAGGGGGGGTTGGCTACACCTTC. Amino acid sequence: CASSTPTGGVGYTF.

The gene calls are TRBV27 and TRBJ1-2; 9 bases align to TRBD1. The V gene's germline CDR1 is MNHEY and CDR2 SMNVEV (reference sequence). V was clipped by 1 base and J by 7 bases; unmatched bases: 4. The CDR3 spans 14 residues. CDR3 sequence reads: CASSLLQGAGGYTF. For the CDR3, the DNA is TGTGCCAGCAGTTTATTACAGGGGGCGGGTGGCTACACCTTC.

The V gene is TRBV2, the J gene TRBJ2-7; TRBD1 aligns across 7 bases. The CDR3 spans 13 residues. Per the germline V gene, CDR1 is SNHLY and CDR2 is FYNNEI. With 6 bases clipped from V and 3 bases from J, the junction kept 5 bases outside the gene matches. CDR3 DNA sequence: TGTGCCAGCAGCCCGGGACAGAACTACGAGCAGTACTTC. Translating gives CASSPGQNYEQYF.